The rows below give T cell receptor beta chains drawn from one sample of a study of blood T cell repertoires in COVID-19. Produced via immunoSEQ multiplex PCR; TCRdb's table is partial and in-frame only. The profile shows under 300,000 clones, 85% to 90% of them singletons. Sequencing used peripheral blood. The receptors stem from a woman aged 65 to 85 with active or convalescent COVID-19. Each CDR3 is given with its conserved first and last residue. D genes are given only for firm matches. Clone size is given for some rows only: seen once, a few or many times, or a class if the clone is expanded.

j_call	clone_size	d_call	v_call	cdr3_nt	cdr3_aa
TRBJ1-5	-	-	TRBV24-1	TGTGCCACTCAACCAGGGTTGGGGAATCAGCCCCAGCATTTT	CATQPGLGNQPQHF
TRBJ1-1	-	-	TRBV21-1	TGTGCCAGCAGCCGGAAACGGGTTCGAGGGAGTTCGAACACTGAAGCTTTCTTT	CASSRKRVRGSSNTEAFF
TRBJ2-7	once	-	TRBV5-1	TGCGCCAGCAGCTCTCGACAGGTCTCCTACGAGCAGTACTTC	CASSSRQVSYEQYF
TRBJ2-7	-	TRBD1	TRBV27	TGTGCCAGCAGTCGGACAGGGGAAAACTACGAGCAGTACTTC	CASSRTGENYEQYF
TRBJ1-1	-	-	TRBV7-2	TGTGCCAGCAGCTTGGACAGTACAGAACACTCGAGGACTGAAGCTTTCTTT	CASSLDSTEHSRTEAFF
TRBJ1-6	-	-	TRBV10-3	TGTGCCACCGTCAGGGTCATAAATTCACCCCTCCACTTT	CATVRVINSPLHF
TRBJ1-6	-	-	TRBV7-9	TGTGCCAGCAGCCGACTAGGCGGTAATTCACCCCTCCACTTT	CASSRLGGNSPLHF
TRBJ1-1	-	-	TRBV19	TGTGCCAGTCGTGGGAGGACTGAAGCTTTCTTT	CASRGRTEAFF
TRBJ1-1	-	-	TRBV20-1	TGCAGTGCTAGTGCTCAGGCCGGTAGGGCTTTCTTT	CSASAQAGRAFF
TRBJ2-3	-	TRBD1	TRBV5-1	TGCGCCACCGCCCTAACCGAAACAGGGGGCGCAGATACGCAGTATTTT	CATALTETGGADTQYF
TRBJ1-3	-	-	TRBV4-3	TGCGCCAGCAGCCAAGATCCGGGGTCGTGGAACTCTGGAAACACCATATATTTT	CASSQDPGSWNSGNTIYF
TRBJ2-5	-	-	TRBV15	TGTGCCACCAGCAGAGGGCTAGGTCAAGAGACCCAGTACTTC	CATSRGLGQETQYF
TRBJ1-6	-	-	TRBV7-2	TGTGCCAGCAGCCCGGTGGGCCGGCGTTCACCCCTCCACTTT	CASSPVGRRSPLHF
TRBJ1-3	-	-	TRBV7-2	TGTGCCAGCAGCCGTTTGGGGCTCTCTGGAAACACCATATATTTT	CASSRLGLSGNTIYF
TRBJ1-2	-	TRBD1	TRBV24-1	TGTGCCACCAGTGATTCTAGACAGGGATGGGTGTATGGCTACACCTTC	CATSDSRQGWVYGYTF
TRBJ2-5	-	TRBD2	TRBV5-1	TGCGCCAGCACCCCGACTAGCGCACAAGAGACCCAGTACTTC	CASTPTSAQETQYF
TRBJ2-5	-	-	TRBV11-2	TGTGCCAGCAGCTTAGGAGAGACAGGGAGGCGAGAGACCCAGTACTTC	CASSLGETGRRETQYF
TRBJ2-5	once	-	TRBV5-6	TGTGCCAGCAGCGCCCGAGGTAGCAGGGAAGAGACCCAGTACTTC	CASSARGSREETQYF
TRBJ2-7	-	TRBD1	TRBV7-9	TGTGCCAGCAGCTCCTGGGACAGGGAGCTTGGGGACGAGCAGTACTTC	CASSSWDRELGDEQYF
TRBJ1-1	-	-	TRBV13	TGTGCCAGCAGCCCAGGGTGGAACACTGAAGCTTTCTTT	CASSPGWNTEAFF
TRBJ2-1	-	-	TRBV23-1	TGCGCCAGAAGGCAGGGACTTTGGAATGAGCAGTTCTTC	CARRQGLWNEQFF
TRBJ2-7	-	TRBD1	TRBV5-4	TGTGCCAGCAGCATTACAGGGGGAAATCCCGAGCAGTACTTC	CASSITGGNPEQYF
TRBJ2-3	-	TRBD1	TRBV12-5	TGTGCTAGTGGCCGGGGGGACAGGGGGAGAGATACGCAGTATTTT	CASGRGDRGRDTQYF
TRBJ2-5	-	TRBD2	TRBV3-1/TRBV3-2	TGTGCCAGCAGCCAGACTAGCGGGCAAGAGACCCAGTACTTC	CASSQTSGQETQYF
TRBJ1-2	-	TRBD1	TRBV4-3	TGCGCCAGCAGCCAAGAGCCCAGGGACAGGGAGGGGGGCTACACCTTC	CASSQEPRDREGGYTF
TRBJ1-2	-	-	TRBV4-3	TGCGCCAGCAGCCAAGATGTCCGAGGTTTAGGATATGGCTACACCTTC	CASSQDVRGLGYGYTF
TRBJ2-3	-	-	TRBV6-5	TGTGCCAGCAGTTACAGCAGGGCTGAGGATACGCAGTATTTT	CASSYSRAEDTQYF
TRBJ2-2	few	TRBD1	TRBV7-9	TGTGCCAGCACCCCGGGGACAGGGGCCACCGGGGAGCTGTTTTTT	CASTPGTGATGELFF
TRBJ1-6	few	-	TRBV19	TGTGCCACCCGGACGGGAAATTCACCCCTCCACTTT	CATRTGNSPLHF
TRBJ2-7	-	-	TRBV20-1	TGCAGTGGTAGTGACAGCTCCTACGAGCAGTACTTC	CSGSDSSYEQYF
TRBJ1-2	-	TRBD1	TRBV10-3	TGTGCCATCAGTGAAACAGGGGGTGGCTACACCTTC	CAISETGGGYTF
TRBJ1-1	-	-	TRBV11-2	TGTGCCAGCAGTCCAGGGAACAGACGCACTGAAGCTTTCTTT	CASSPGNRRTEAFF
TRBJ1-2	-	TRBD1	TRBV6-5	TGTGCCAGCAGCCGACAGGGGGATGGCTACACCTTC	CASSRQGDGYTF
TRBJ2-3	-	-	TRBV4-2	TGTGCCAGCAGAAGAGGAAGGGGAAGCGATCGAGATACGCAGTATTTT	CASRRGRGSDRDTQYF
TRBJ2-1	-	TRBD1	TRBV11-3	TGTGCCAGCAGACTCACAGGGGGCTCCCACAATGAGCAGTTCTTC	CASRLTGGSHNEQFF
TRBJ2-1	once	TRBD2	TRBV5-4	TGTGCCAGCAGCAGACTTAGCGGGGGGGCGAACAATGAGCAGTTCTTC	CASSRLSGGANNEQFF
TRBJ1-1	-	-	TRBV7-8	TGTGCCAGCAGCTTAGCGGGTGCGGTGAACACTGAAGCTTTCTTT	CASSLAGAVNTEAFF
TRBJ1-5	-	TRBD1	TRBV19	TGTGCCAGTAGTAACAGGGGGGAATTACGGCAGCCCCAGCATTTT	CASSNRGELRQPQHF